This T cell receptor (beta chain) was profiled in a study of blood T cell repertoires in COVID-19. Study-level information: Sites across the United States, Italy and Spain contributed samples from acute and convalescent COVID-19. T cells, B-cell-depleted T cells, or PBMCs provided the cDNA or gDNA that served as material.

Authors' processing steps: Scientists estimated how many nucleated cells there were by amplifying reference gene primers. Clones were read by immunoSEQ multiplex PCR, and TCRdb kept only the in-frame ones, dropping some. The D gene and trimming were derived from the DNA, and the V and J assignments and clone size from that table. The sample includes about 68,000 clones, 70% to 90% of them seen just once. Sequencing was carried out using peripheral blood. The TCR was taken from a man over 45 with acute or convalescent COVID-19.

The CDR3: CASSFRPSGGYEQYF. The DNA for the CDR3 is TGTGCCAGCAGCTTTCGGCCTAGCGGGGGCTACGAGCAGTACTTC. This rearrangement joins TRBV5-8 to TRBJ2-7, with 10 bases aligning to TRBD2. CDR1 is SGHTS, CDR2 YDEGEE, per germline. The CDR3 covers 15 residues. V gave up 2 bases and J gave up 3 bases; unmatched junction bases: 5.